A selection of T cell receptor beta chains follows, all from one sample in a study of blood T cell repertoires in COVID-19. Repertoires were generated with immunoSEQ multiplex PCR, while TCRdb's copy carries only in-frame clones and drops some. This sample has 150,000 to 200,000 clones, with approximately 83% found just once. The source material was peripheral blood. All receptors derive from a man between 60 and 75 years old with acute or convalescent COVID-19. Both conserved end residues are part of each CDR3. A D gene is named only where the DNA matches it firmly. Size is stated for part of the rows, as once, few or many counts, or as a class when the clone is expanded.

v_gene	d_gene	len	j_gene	abundance	CDR3nt	CDR3aa
TRBV4-1	TRBD1	15	TRBJ2-6	few	TGCGCCAGCAGCCCCACAGGGGCTGGGGCCAACGTCCTGACTTTC	CASSPTGAGANVLTF
TRBV27	TRBD2	15	TRBJ2-1	.	TGTGCCAGCAGTTTACTAGCGGGCGCCGCAGAAGAGCAGTTCTTC	CASSLLAGAAEEQFF
TRBV5-8	.	15	TRBJ2-1	.	TGTGCCAGCAGCTTAGAGTGGGCTAGCACCAATGAGCAGTTCTTC	CASSLEWASTNEQFF
TRBV2	.	14	TRBJ1-2	.	TGTGCCAGCGAAGAGATAGGGGGTGTGGATGGCTACACCTTC	CASEEIGGVDGYTF
TRBV7-8	TRBD1	14	TRBJ2-7	.	TGTGCCAGCAGCTTAAAGGCTCCAGGGGGCGAGCAGTACTTC	CASSLKAPGGEQYF
TRBV30	TRBD2	15	TRBJ2-1	.	TGTGCCTGGAGCCAGCGGGAGTTACAATACAATGAGCAGTTCTTC	CAWSQRELQYNEQFF
TRBV29-1	.	13	TRBJ1-2	.	TGCAGCGTAGAGGGCAAACTTAACTATGGCTACACCTTC	CSVEGKLNYGYTF
TRBV6-1	.	13	TRBJ1-5	.	TGTGCCAGCAGTGAAGTATCGAATCAGCCCCAGCATTTT	CASSEVSNQPQHF
TRBV6-6	TRBD2	14	TRBJ2-7	.	TGTGCCAGCAGTTACGTGGGAGGGCCCCACGAGCAGTACTTC	CASSYVGGPHEQYF
TRBV20-1	.	14	TRBJ2-5	.	TGCAGTGCTAGTCCCCCCGCGGTTCAAGAGACCCAGTACTTC	CSASPPAVQETQYF
TRBV7-3	.	13	TRBJ1-6	.	TGTGCCAGCAGCATCCAGGGGAATTCACCCCTCCACTTT	CASSIQGNSPLHF